Described below is a single T cell receptor beta chain sequence and its context. Its antigen is as yet unknown. TCRdb re-called the 5' RACE reads through MiXCR, storing one row per CDR3 protein. Counted here are 250,000 to 350,000 distinct CDR3 sequences, 15% to 20% occurring once; the ten biggest clones make up approximately 23%. This specimen comes from a study of T-cell memory formation after mild COVID-19. Broader study findings: Mostly located in CM and EM were contracting CD4+ clones, with contracting CD8+ clones located in EMRA.

Looked up from germline, CDR1 is SGHNT and CDR2 is YYREEE (reference sequence). The CDR3 is 13 residues long. Trimming left V 4 bases short and J 5 bases short, with 9 bases between. The rearrangement joins TRBV5-4 to TRBJ1-4; D not certain. Sequenced material: PBMCs or a T cell subset sorted from them (not recorded which). The sequence came from a young man who had mild COVID-19 (a few samples of this study predate the infection). Cell type and time point are not known. The CDR3 DNA follows: TGTGCCAGCAGCCCCGGGCCCAATGAAAAACTGTTTTTT. Residues: CASSPGPNEKLFF.